The T cell receptor beta chain under discussion was sequenced for a study of metastatic and nonmetastatic thyroid tumors. Study-level background: Both malignant and benign thyroid patients supplied peripheral blood and tumor or nodule tissue samples, across which the repertoires of these patients were then compared. The study, taken as a whole, reports: Across blood and tumor, TCR beta diversity in malignant thyroid tumors was reportedly significantly higher than in benign nodules.

About this clone: The antigen remains unidentified. One junction end disagrees with the germline gene, perhaps due to a read error.

In the source study's methods: A classifier of distant metastasis in papillary thyroid cancer was built from CDR3 differences (across clinicopathological groups). TCRdb reprocessed the PCR reads via MiXCR. The V and J calls reflect TCRdb's pipeline rather than the authors' work. The table records roughly 40,000 clones, 9% to 13% of them present only once. All patients reached thyroid surgery having received no treatment beforehand. The sequenced sample consisted of blood. The source of this sequence is a male donor with papillary thyroid cancer or a benign thyroid nodule (not recorded which). Some clones in this sample may be carry-over from other donors' samples.

In nucleotides, the CDR3 is TGCAGTGCTAGAGATACAGGTATGAACACTGAGGCTTTCTTT. As protein: CSARDTGMNTEAFF. The chain recombines TRBV20-1 with TRBJ1-1, with D perhaps TRBD1 (5 bases). Germline V gene sequence: CDR1 DFQATT, CDR2 SNEGSKA (reference sequence). CDR3 length equals 14 residues.